This record covers a single T cell receptor (beta chain). The sequence runs out 3 residues before the end of the CDR3; the remainder is reconstructed from the germline J gene. The assay was immunoSEQ multiplex PCR, and TCRdb's table has in-frame clones only and misses some. In all, the sample yields 49,000 or so clones. The CDR3 contains 15 residues. Unmatched junction bases numbered 3, after V lost 2 bases and J lost 3 bases. Germline CDR1 is SGHTA and CDR2 is FQGTGA. These data are taken from a study of T cells in women clearing cervical HPV infection. On the study more broadly: For cases, blood was sampled a median about 150 days after lesion detection, interquartile range 90 to 200 days. HLA type could not be excluded as a confounder.

The sequenced sample was blood buffy coat. The sequence was obtained from a woman between 18 and 69 years old with a cervical HPV16 infection that either progressed to CIN3+ or cleared (not recorded which). The chain combines TRBV7-3 with TRBJ2-3, with 9 bases aligning to TRBD2. Here the CDR3 reads CASSLFAGGTDTQYF. Incomplete CDR3 DNA: TGTGCCAGCAGCTTATTTGCGGGGGGGACAGATACG.